The present T cell receptor beta chain was sequenced within a study of shared clonotypes between healthy human individuals. About the study: Donors consisted of a couple of women and three men between 18 and 49.

The CDR3 is 15 residues long. Per the germline V gene, CDR1 is SNHLY and CDR2 is FYNNEI. Trimming removed 2 bases from V and 6 bases from J, with 16 bases in between. Clones were sequenced by immunoSEQ multiplex PCR, and TCRdb holds only the in-frame ones, with some missing. Seen here are about 480,000 clones, 79% observed once, and the top ten hold approximately 13%. The V and J genes are TRBV2 and TRBJ1-2; perhaps TRBD1 as D (5 bases). The material sequenced was PBMCs. This receptor was identified in a woman between 40 and 55 years old in good health. Some clones in this sample may be carry-over from other donors' samples. CDR3 amino acids: CASSEWGGRDDGYTF. The DNA for the CDR3 is TGTGCCAGCAGTGAATGGGGGGGGAGGGACGATGGCTACACCTTC.